These T cell receptor beta chains were read from a single sample in a study of blood T cell repertoires in COVID-19. Sequencing used immunoSEQ multiplex PCR; TCRdb keeps in-frame clones, though not all of them. The sample records 350,000 or so clones, just over 85% being singletons. The source material was PBMCs or T cells enriched from blood (not recorded which). All receptors derive from a woman aged 40 to 50 with acute COVID-19. The CDR3 runs from the conserved cysteine through the conserved F or W. The D gene is left open where the match is weak. Clone sizes are given selectively: once, few, many, or a class where the clone is expanded.

j_gene: TRBJ2-7
len: 16
d_gene: TRBD2
v_gene: TRBV28
abundance: -
CDR3nt: TGTGCCAGCAGTCCGACCGGACTAGCGGGAGTCTACGAGCAGTACTTC
CDR3aa: CASSPTGLAGVYEQYF

j_gene: TRBJ1-1
len: 12
d_gene: -
v_gene: TRBV29-1
abundance: -
CDR3nt: TGCAGCGTCCTAGCGGGCCCCGCTGAAGCTTTCTTT
CDR3aa: CSVLAGPAEAFF

j_gene: TRBJ1-1
len: 24
d_gene: TRBD1
v_gene: TRBV6-6
abundance: -
CDR3nt: TGTGCCAGCAACTACCCAATGGGTCGTCAGGGGGAAAGAATCCGTACCACTATTAGGTCTGAAGCTTTCTTT
CDR3aa: CASNYPMGRQGERIRTTIRSEAFF

j_gene: TRBJ1-6
len: 14
d_gene: TRBD1
v_gene: TRBV10-3
abundance: -
CDR3nt: TGTGCCAGCACTTCGGACAGGGATAATTCACCCCTCCACTTT
CDR3aa: CASTSDRDNSPLHF

j_gene: TRBJ2-2
len: 13
d_gene: TRBD2
v_gene: TRBV19
abundance: -
CDR3nt: TGTGCCAGTGACGGGGGGTTCGGCGGGGAGCTGTTTTTT
CDR3aa: CASDGGFGGELFF

j_gene: TRBJ2-5
len: 14
d_gene: -
v_gene: TRBV24-1
abundance: -
CDR3nt: TGTGCCACCAGTGATTTTGGACAGCAAGAGACCCAGTACTTC
CDR3aa: CATSDFGQQETQYF

j_gene: TRBJ1-1
len: 15
d_gene: -
v_gene: TRBV3-1/TRBV3-2
abundance: -
CDR3nt: TGTGCCAGCAGCCAAGCCCGGACAGTTTTCACTGAAGCTTTCTTT
CDR3aa: CASSQARTVFTEAFF

j_gene: TRBJ1-1
len: 12
d_gene: -
v_gene: TRBV6-5
abundance: -
CDR3nt: TGTGCCAGCAGTTTAAAGAACACTGAAGCTTTCTTT
CDR3aa: CASSLKNTEAFF

j_gene: TRBJ1-1
len: 13
d_gene: -
v_gene: TRBV3-1/TRBV3-2
abundance: -
CDR3nt: TGTGCCAGCAGCCTAGGAGGGGACACTGAAGCTTTCTTT
CDR3aa: CASSLGGDTEAFF

j_gene: TRBJ2-5
len: 14
d_gene: TRBD2
v_gene: TRBV15
abundance: once
CDR3nt: TGTGCCACCCAAAAGCGGGGGGGCGGAGAGACCCAGTACTTC
CDR3aa: CATQKRGGGETQYF

j_gene: TRBJ2-3
len: 12
d_gene: -
v_gene: TRBV10-3
abundance: -
CDR3nt: TGTGCCATCAGACAAACAGGGGATACGCAGTATTTT
CDR3aa: CAIRQTGDTQYF

j_gene: TRBJ2-2
len: 20
d_gene: TRBD1
v_gene: TRBV24-1
abundance: -
CDR3nt: TGTGCCACCAGTGACCCAGGACAGGGGGGAGGTTGGACGAACACCGGGGAGCTGTTTTTT
CDR3aa: CATSDPGQGGGWTNTGELFF

j_gene: TRBJ2-2
len: 15
d_gene: -
v_gene: TRBV23-1
abundance: -
CDR3nt: TGCGCCAGCAGTCAATCGTACACCTACACCGGGGAGCTGTTTTTT
CDR3aa: CASSQSYTYTGELFF

j_gene: TRBJ1-6
len: 16
d_gene: TRBD1
v_gene: TRBV19
abundance: -
CDR3nt: TGTGCCAGTACCTTCTCGGACAGGGGTGGTGGTTCACCCCTCCACTTT
CDR3aa: CASTFSDRGGGSPLHF

j_gene: TRBJ1-2
len: 13
d_gene: -
v_gene: TRBV5-4
abundance: -
CDR3nt: TGTGCCAGCAGCTTGGACTCTAACTATGGCTACACCTTC
CDR3aa: CASSLDSNYGYTF

j_gene: TRBJ2-7
len: 13
d_gene: -
v_gene: TRBV27
abundance: few
CDR3nt: TGTGCCAGCAGAGCCGCGGGTTCCGGCGAGCAGTACTTC
CDR3aa: CASRAAGSGEQYF

j_gene: TRBJ2-2
len: 16
d_gene: -
v_gene: TRBV5-6
abundance: -
CDR3nt: TGTGCCAGCAGCTTGCGAGGGTTTCAGAACACCGGGGAGCTGTTTTTT
CDR3aa: CASSLRGFQNTGELFF

j_gene: TRBJ2-1
len: 16
d_gene: TRBD2
v_gene: TRBV9
abundance: -
CDR3nt: TGTGCCAGCAGCGTACTAGCGGGAGGCTCCTACAATGAGCAGTTCTTC
CDR3aa: CASSVLAGGSYNEQFF

j_gene: TRBJ1-2
len: 16
d_gene: -
v_gene: TRBV15
abundance: -
CDR3nt: TGTGCCACCAGCAGAGCCGTAGGCAGGGGAATCTATGGCTACACCTTC
CDR3aa: CATSRAVGRGIYGYTF

j_gene: TRBJ2-2
len: 18
d_gene: TRBD1
v_gene: TRBV7-7
abundance: -
CDR3nt: TGTGCCAGCAGCCCCGGGACAGGGGGGCGCAAATACACCGGGGAGCTGTTTTTT
CDR3aa: CASSPGTGGRKYTGELFF

j_gene: TRBJ1-1
len: 15
d_gene: -
v_gene: TRBV5-4
abundance: -
CDR3nt: TGTGCCAGCAGCGTCCAGGGTTCGTGGAACACTGAAGCTTTCTTT
CDR3aa: CASSVQGSWNTEAFF

j_gene: TRBJ1-2
len: 13
d_gene: TRBD1
v_gene: TRBV6-5
abundance: -
CDR3nt: TGTGCCAGTAGGACAGGGACAAACTATGGCTACACCTTC
CDR3aa: CASRTGTNYGYTF

j_gene: TRBJ2-1
len: 18
d_gene: -
v_gene: TRBV7-2
abundance: once
CDR3nt: TGTGCCAGCAGCTTAGCCATAGGAGCGGTTAGCTCCTACAATGAGCAGTTCTTC
CDR3aa: CASSLAIGAVSSYNEQFF

j_gene: TRBJ1-2
len: 14
d_gene: -
v_gene: TRBV29-1
abundance: -
CDR3nt: TGCAGCGTTGATAGACGGAGCAGTAACTATGGCTACACCTTC
CDR3aa: CSVDRRSSNYGYTF

j_gene: TRBJ1-5
len: 19
d_gene: TRBD1
v_gene: TRBV27
abundance: -
CDR3nt: TGTGCCAGCAGTTTATCCCCAGGGGGGTTGGGAATTAGCAATCAGCCCCAGCATTTT
CDR3aa: CASSLSPGGLGISNQPQHF

j_gene: TRBJ1-1
len: 13
d_gene: -
v_gene: TRBV27
abundance: few
CDR3nt: TGTGCCAGCAGTTTCACGGGGAACACTGAAGCTTTCTTT
CDR3aa: CASSFTGNTEAFF

j_gene: TRBJ2-1
len: 14
d_gene: TRBD2
v_gene: TRBV7-3
abundance: few
CDR3nt: TGTGCCAGCAGCTTAAGCGGGGGTCGAAATGAGCAGTTCTTC
CDR3aa: CASSLSGGRNEQFF

j_gene: TRBJ2-6
len: 18
d_gene: TRBD1
v_gene: TRBV19
abundance: -
CDR3nt: TGTGCCACCTCCTTTACCGGGACAGGGTCCTCTGGGGCCAACGTCCTGACTTTC
CDR3aa: CATSFTGTGSSGANVLTF

j_gene: TRBJ1-2
len: 15
d_gene: -
v_gene: TRBV15
abundance: once
CDR3nt: TGTGCCACCAGCAGAGAGGGAGGGACTAACTATGGCTACACCTTC
CDR3aa: CATSREGGTNYGYTF

j_gene: TRBJ2-2
len: 14
d_gene: -
v_gene: TRBV7-2
abundance: -
CDR3nt: TGTGCCAGCAGCTTTAGCGGTAACACCGGGGAGCTGTTTTTT
CDR3aa: CASSFSGNTGELFF

j_gene: TRBJ2-5
len: 16
d_gene: TRBD1
v_gene: TRBV7-2
abundance: -
CDR3nt: TGTGCCAGCAGCTTAGAAGGGGGACAGACGGGGGAGACCCAGTACTTC
CDR3aa: CASSLEGGQTGETQYF

j_gene: TRBJ1-5
len: 15
d_gene: -
v_gene: TRBV19
abundance: -
CDR3nt: TGTGCCAGTAGTATAGCCGTTTATAGCAATCAGCCCCAGCATTTT
CDR3aa: CASSIAVYSNQPQHF

j_gene: TRBJ1-3
len: 13
d_gene: -
v_gene: TRBV2
abundance: -
CDR3nt: TGTGCCAGCAGTGCGGCAGCGCGAAACACCATATATTTT
CDR3aa: CASSAAARNTIYF

j_gene: TRBJ2-1
len: 14
d_gene: TRBD2
v_gene: TRBV2
abundance: -
CDR3nt: TGTGCCAGCAGTGCTAAGCGGGGCCACAATGAGCAGTTCTTC
CDR3aa: CASSAKRGHNEQFF

j_gene: TRBJ2-7
len: 16
d_gene: -
v_gene: TRBV6-1
abundance: -
CDR3nt: TGTGCCAGCAGTGAAGGAGTTACTAGCTTATCCTACGAGCAGTACTTC
CDR3aa: CASSEGVTSLSYEQYF

j_gene: TRBJ2-1
len: 13
d_gene: -
v_gene: TRBV28
abundance: once
CDR3nt: TGTGCCAGTAACAGGGTCTCCTACAATGAGCAGTTCTTC
CDR3aa: CASNRVSYNEQFF

j_gene: TRBJ2-3
len: 16
d_gene: TRBD2
v_gene: TRBV5-1
abundance: -
CDR3nt: TGCGCCAGCAGCACCGGGACTAGCGGGGGGGCAGATACGCAGTATTTT
CDR3aa: CASSTGTSGGADTQYF

j_gene: TRBJ2-3
len: 20
d_gene: TRBD2
v_gene: TRBV4-3
abundance: -
CDR3nt: TGCGCCAGCAGCCAAGATTTGTTGGCTAGCGGGAGGACGAGCACAGATACGCAGTATTTT
CDR3aa: CASSQDLLASGRTSTDTQYF

j_gene: TRBJ1-2
len: 12
d_gene: -
v_gene: TRBV29-1
abundance: -
CDR3nt: TGCAGCGCGGGGTTCCGTTCCTATGGCTACACCTTC
CDR3aa: CSAGFRSYGYTF

j_gene: TRBJ1-5
len: 16
d_gene: -
v_gene: TRBV6-2/TRBV6-3
abundance: once
CDR3nt: TGTGCCAGCAGTTACTCGAAGAGGGGAGGTGGACAGCCCCAGCATTTT
CDR3aa: CASSYSKRGGGQPQHF

j_gene: TRBJ1-2
len: 13
d_gene: -
v_gene: TRBV2
abundance: -
CDR3nt: TGTGCCAGCAGTGAAAGCTCCATCTATGGCTACACCTTC
CDR3aa: CASSESSIYGYTF